A single sample is the source of the 17 T cell receptor beta chains below, sequenced in a study of T cells in women clearing cervical HPV infection. Libraries were prepared by immunoSEQ multiplex PCR; TCRdb keeps only in-frame clonotypes and omits some of them. Its listing shows about 23,000 clones. Sequencing was done on a sample of blood buffy coat. The receptors were sampled from a woman between 18 and 70 years old with a cervical HPV16 infection that either progressed to CIN3+ or cleared (not recorded which).

For this clone: With the read ending 3 residues before the CDR3 end, the germline J gene is used to fill in that end. The rearrangement joins TRBV11-1 to TRBJ2-5; the D is unclear. Looked up from germline, CDR1 is SGHAT and CDR2 is FQDESV (reference sequence). CDR3 size: 13 residues. Between the trimmed V and J ends, which lost 1 base and 6 bases, there was a span of 9 bases. The CDR3 sequence: CASSLELAQTQYF. Partial CDR3 DNA: TGTGCCAGCAGCTTAGAGTTAGCCCAGACC. Together with reference TRBV11-1 and TRBJ2-5, the CDR3 gives the full variable domain: EAEVAQSPRYKITEKSQAVAFWCDPISGHATLYWYRQILGQGPELLVQFQDESVVDDSQLPKDRFSAERLKGVDSTLKIQPAELGDSAMYLCASSLELAQTQYFGPGTRLLVL.

About this clone itself: The sequence runs out 3 residues before the end of the CDR3; the remainder is reconstructed from the germline J gene. This chain connects TRBV2 to TRBJ1-1; D might be TRBD1 (5 bases). V lost 5 bases to trimming and J lost 4 bases, with 14 bases between them. There are 14 residues in the CDR3. Germline values: CDR1 SNHLY, CDR2 FYNNEI. CDR3: CASSWGTVGTEAFF. Incomplete CDR3 DNA: TGTGCCAGCAGTTGGGGCACAGTCGGCACTGAA.

Points on this clone: The CDR3 end is not reached by the read, which stops 3 residues before it; the germline J gene fills it in. The genes are TRBV5-4 and TRBJ1-5; 9 bases match TRBD1. Germline V gene data show CDR1 as SGHNT and CDR2 as YYREEE (reference sequence). Losses at the gene ends were 4 bases for V and 5 bases for J; bases not matched to a gene: 7. The CDR3 spans 15 residues. CDR3 sequence reads: CASSAGQGRDQPQHF. The sequenced CDR3 bases are TGTGCCAGCAGCGCCGGACAGGGGCGAGATCAGCCC.

To note about this clone: Read data end 3 residues before the CDR3 end; the end is taken from the germline J gene. The J gene is TRBJ1-6, the V gene TRBV30; TRBD1 is a possible D gene (5 bases). This CDR3 is 15 amino acids long. V was trimmed by 6 bases and J by 8 bases, leaving 20 bases between them. Germline lookup yields CDR1 GTSNPN and CDR2 SVGIG (reference sequence). CDR3 residues: CACTVWGSQDSPLHF. The part of the CDR3 DNA that was read is TGTGCCTGCACGGTGTGGGGCAGTCAAGATTCACCC.

This clone is medium-sized by frequency. The CDR3 goes on 3 residues after the read ends, and that part is filled in from the germline J gene. This chain joins TRBV2 and TRBJ2-3; the D is unclear. The germline V and J ends were trimmed by 5 bases and 0 bases, with 3 bases remaining between them. This CDR3 comprises 12 residues. CDR1 SNHLY and CDR2 FYNNEI come from the germline V gene. The CDR3: CASSPSTDTQYF. The covered CDR3 bases are TGTGCCAGCAGTCCTAGCACAGATACG.

A word on this clone: The CDR3 goes on 3 residues after the read ends, and that part is filled in from the germline J gene. The chain links TRBV5-6 to TRBJ1-1; unclear D gene. The CDR3 runs to 15 residues. V lost 0 bases, J lost 1 base, and 10 bases lay in between. Germline assignment: CDR1 SGHDT and CDR2 YYEEEE. This CDR3 reads CASSLGKGRNTEAFF. The DNA read from the CDR3 is TGTGCCAGCAGCTTGGGAAAGGGCAGGAACACTGAA.

On this clone: The CDR3 is cut off 3 residues early in the read; its end comes from the germline J gene. The chain is built from TRBV6-2 or TRBV6-3 and TRBJ1-1; TRBD1 aligns across 7 bases. V was pared by 4 bases and J by 6 bases, with 5 bases of the junction left unmatched. Per the germline V gene, CDR1 is MNHEY and CDR2 is SVGEGT. The CDR3 has 13 amino acids. The sequenced CDR3 bases are TGTGCCAGCAGTTTGGGACAGTTCGCTGAA. Amino acids: CASSLGQFAE. The whole CDR3 sequence reads CASSLGQFAEAFF.

With regard to this clone: The sequenced fragment ends 3 residues before the CDR3 boundary, so the rest is inferred from the germline J gene. The genes are TRBV20-1 and TRBJ2-2, with 12 bases identical to TRBD1. The CDR3 length is 15 residues. Looked up from germline, CDR1 is DFQATT and CDR2 is SNEGSKA (reference sequence). The V segment lost 4 bases and the J segment 7 bases; nucleotides outside the gene matches: 7. CDR3 amino acids: CSANLRDRGRGELFF. The sequenced CDR3 bases are TGCAGTGCTAACCTCCGGGACAGGGGGCGCGGGGAG.

On this clone: The read finishes 3 residues shy of the CDR3 end, and the germline J gene is used to complete it. J is TRBJ2-5 and V is TRBV19, with 9 positions matching TRBD1. Per the germline V gene, CDR1 is LNHDA and CDR2 is SQIVND (reference sequence). The CDR3 extends over 13 amino acids. V dropped 6 bases and J dropped 4; count of bases not matched to a gene: 3. The CDR3 protein is CASRGQGRETQYF. The DNA read from the CDR3 is TGTGCCAGTAGGGGACAGGGACGAGAGACC.

In regard to this clone: Sequencing ends 3 residues short of the CDR3 end; the germline J gene provides the rest. The genes are TRBV20-1 and TRBJ1-1, with TRBD1 identical over 8 bases. Trimming at V came to 6 bases and at J to 3 bases, leaving 3 bases not matched to a gene. Germline V lookup: CDR1 DFQATT, CDR2 SNEGSKA (reference sequence). CDR3 size: 12 residues. The CDR3 bases that were read are TGCAGTGCAGACAGGGGAGACACTGAA. This gives the protein CSADRGDTE. The whole CDR3 sequence is CSADRGDTEAFF.

A word on this clone: The sequence runs out 3 residues before the end of the CDR3; the remainder is reconstructed from the germline J gene. The chain recombines TRBV29-1 with TRBJ1-2, with a possible D match to TRBD1 (5 bases). Germline V gene lookup returns CDR1 SQVTM and CDR2 ANQGSEA. The CDR3 runs 14 residues. The chain's CDR3 is CSVKFSGHVIDYTF. The covered CDR3 bases are TGCAGCGTTAAGTTTAGCGGACACGTTATTGAC.

Turning to this clone: The read is 3 residues too short to cover the CDR3 end, so that end is filled in from the germline J gene. The chain is built from TRBV10-1 and TRBJ2-1; 8 bases match TRBD2. Germline CDR1 reads WNHNN; CDR2 reads SYGVQD (reference sequence). The CDR3 loop spans 16 amino acids. The trim removed 4 bases at V and 1 base at J, leaving 6 bases unmatched. Partial CDR3 DNA: TGCGCCAGCAGTGGTTCCGGGAGGGGTTCCTACAATGAG. Translating gives CASSGSGRGSYNE. The CDR3 as a whole reads CASSGSGRGSYNEQFF.

Concerning this clone itself: The CDR3 end falls 3 residues outside the read, so it is completed with the germline J gene. V gene TRBV20-1 combines with J gene TRBJ2-5; 7 nucleotides agree with TRBD2. Germline V lookup: CDR1 DFQATT, CDR2 SNEGSKA (reference sequence). The ends lost 3 bases at V and 3 bases at J; junction bases unmatched: 13. The length of the CDR3 is 16 residues. The CDR3 bases that were read are TGCAGTGCTAGTCCCAGTGCGGGAGATAGAGAAGAGACC. Protein product: CSASPSAGDREET. The CDR3 as a whole reads CSASPSAGDREETQYF.

A remark on this clone: From the germline J gene comes the end of the CDR3, since the read stops 3 residues before it. The genes are TRBV4-1 and TRBJ1-1; TRBD1 agrees at 10 bases. V lost 4 bases, J lost 6 bases, and 11 bases stayed unmatched. This CDR3 contains 16 residues. Germline V gene sequence: CDR1 MGHRA, CDR2 YSYEKL. The sequenced part of the CDR3 DNA is TGCGCCAGCAGCCCGCTAACCGGACAGGGGGTCCCTGAA. This encodes CASSPLTGQGVPE. The whole CDR3 protein reads CASSPLTGQGVPEAFF.

With respect to this clone: The read ends 3 residues shy of where the CDR3 ends; the end is completed using the germline J gene. The chain employs TRBV20-1 and TRBJ2-1; TRBD2 matches at 7 bases. Germline values: CDR1 DFQATT, CDR2 SNEGSKA (reference sequence). There are 15 residues in the CDR3. The ends lost 1 base at V and 8 bases at J; junction bases unmatched: 11. The chain's CDR3 is CSARAMAGAGDEQFF. The sequenced CDR3 bases are TGCAGTGCTAGAGCAATGGCGGGAGCGGGCGATGAG.

In the case of this clone: The sequenced fragment ends 3 residues before the CDR3 boundary, so the rest is inferred from the germline J gene. This sequence joins TRBV28 and TRBJ1-4; the D is unclear. Germline V gives CDR1 MDHEN, CDR2 SYDVKM. The CDR3 consists of 14 residues. V was trimmed by 1 base and J by 2 bases, leaving 5 bases between them. The CDR3: CASSLSQTNEKLFF. CDR3 bases read: TGTGCCAGCAGTTTATCACAGACTAATGAAAAA.

A remark on this clone: With the read ending 3 residues before the CDR3 end, the germline J gene is used to fill in that end. V is TRBV5-1 and J is TRBJ2-6; 10 positions agree with TRBD1. Germline CDR1 and CDR2: SGHRS and YFSETQ. The CDR3 has 19 residues. V was pared by 1 base and J by 2 bases, with 9 bases of the junction left unmatched. CDR3 region: CASSLLPPGTGAGANVLTF. The CDR3 bases that were read are TGCGCCAGCAGCTTGCTCCCTCCCGGGACAGGGGCTGGGGCCAACGTC.